The source of this TCR beta chain is a study of T cells in women clearing cervical HPV infection. Study-level information: No precancer developed; the control's incident HPV16 infection cleared within 12 months. Cases' blood sampling followed lesion detection by median roughly 160 days (90 to 200).

Genomic DNA, averaging 1200 ng per sample, yielded TCR beta CDR3 via immunoSEQ. Method: immunoSEQ multiplex PCR; TCRdb's copy keeps in-frame clones and lacks some. This repertoire includes 30,000 to 45,000 clones. About this clone: Read sequence stops 3 residues before the CDR3 end, and the germline J gene provides the missing end.

Cervical HPV DNA detected by MY09/MY11 PCR, typed by dot-blot. Germline CDR1 is LNHDA and CDR2 is SQIVND (reference sequence). The CDR3 is 13 residues long. With 10 bases removed from V and 7 bases from J, the gap between germline ends came to 16 bases. The sequence was obtained from a woman between 18 and 69 years old with a cervical HPV16 infection that either progressed to CIN3+ or cleared (not recorded which). The chain combines TRBV19 with TRBJ1-4; no definite D call. The sequencing sample was made of blood buffy coat. CDR3 sequence: CATHAGGPEKLFF. The sequenced part of the CDR3 DNA is TGTGCCACCCACGCGGGTGGACCTGAAAAA.